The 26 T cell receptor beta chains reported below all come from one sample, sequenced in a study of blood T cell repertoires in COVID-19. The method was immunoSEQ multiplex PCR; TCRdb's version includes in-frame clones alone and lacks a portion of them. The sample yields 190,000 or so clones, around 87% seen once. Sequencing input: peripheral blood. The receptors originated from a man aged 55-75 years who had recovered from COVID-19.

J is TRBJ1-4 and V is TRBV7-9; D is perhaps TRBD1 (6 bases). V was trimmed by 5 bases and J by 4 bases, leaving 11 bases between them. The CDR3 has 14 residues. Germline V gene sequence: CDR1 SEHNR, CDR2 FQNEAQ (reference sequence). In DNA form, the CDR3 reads TGTGCCAGCAGCCCTACAGGGAGTAATGAAAAACTGTTTTTT. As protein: CASSPTGSNEKLFF.

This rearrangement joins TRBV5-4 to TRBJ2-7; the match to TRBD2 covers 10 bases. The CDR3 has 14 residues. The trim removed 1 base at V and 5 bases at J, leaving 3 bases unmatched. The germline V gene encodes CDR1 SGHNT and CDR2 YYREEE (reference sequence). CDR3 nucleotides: TGTGCCAGCAGCTTGCCTAGCGGGAGTAACGAGCAGTACTTC. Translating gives CASSLPSGSNEQYF.

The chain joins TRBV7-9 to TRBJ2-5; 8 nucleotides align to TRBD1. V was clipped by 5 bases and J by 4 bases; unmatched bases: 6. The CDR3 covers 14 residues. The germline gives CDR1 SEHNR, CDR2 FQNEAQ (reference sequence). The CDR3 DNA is TGTGCCAGCAGCCCGGACAGGGCGGGAGAGACCCAGTACTTC. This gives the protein CASSPDRAGETQYF.

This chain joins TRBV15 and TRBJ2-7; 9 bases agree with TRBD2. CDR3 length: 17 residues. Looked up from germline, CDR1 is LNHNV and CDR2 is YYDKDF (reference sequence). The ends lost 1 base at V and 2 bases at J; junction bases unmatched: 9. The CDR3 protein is CATSRGVVAGDPYEQYF. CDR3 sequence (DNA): TGTGCCACCAGCAGAGGGGTGGTAGCGGGAGATCCCTACGAGCAGTACTTC.

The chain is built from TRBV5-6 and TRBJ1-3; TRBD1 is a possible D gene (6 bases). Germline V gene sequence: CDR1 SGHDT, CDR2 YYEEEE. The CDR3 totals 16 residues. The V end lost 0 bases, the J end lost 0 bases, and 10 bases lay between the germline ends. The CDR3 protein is CASSLVGADSGNTIYF. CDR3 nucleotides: TGTGCCAGCAGCTTGGTGGGGGCTGACTCTGGAAACACCATATATTTT.

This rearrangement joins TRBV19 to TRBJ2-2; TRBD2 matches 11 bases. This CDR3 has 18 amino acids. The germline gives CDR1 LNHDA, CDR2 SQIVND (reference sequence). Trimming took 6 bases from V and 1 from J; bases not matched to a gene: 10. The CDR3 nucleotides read TGTGCCAGTAGACCCCTAGCGGGAGGTTTGGGGAACACCGGGGAGCTGTTTTTT. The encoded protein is CASRPLAGGLGNTGELFF.

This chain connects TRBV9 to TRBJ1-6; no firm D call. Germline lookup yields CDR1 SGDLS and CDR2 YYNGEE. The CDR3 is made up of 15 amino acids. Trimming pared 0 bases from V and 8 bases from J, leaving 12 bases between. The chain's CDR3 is CASSVAAAVDSPLHF. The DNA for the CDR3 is TGTGCCAGCAGCGTAGCCGCGGCAGTCGATTCACCCCTCCACTTT.

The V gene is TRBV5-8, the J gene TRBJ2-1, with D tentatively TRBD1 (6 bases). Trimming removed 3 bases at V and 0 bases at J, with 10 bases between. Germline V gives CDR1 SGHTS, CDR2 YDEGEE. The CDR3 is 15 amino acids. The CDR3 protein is CASSWTASSYNEQFF. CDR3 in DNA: TGTGCCAGCAGCTGGACAGCGAGCTCCTACAATGAGCAGTTCTTC.

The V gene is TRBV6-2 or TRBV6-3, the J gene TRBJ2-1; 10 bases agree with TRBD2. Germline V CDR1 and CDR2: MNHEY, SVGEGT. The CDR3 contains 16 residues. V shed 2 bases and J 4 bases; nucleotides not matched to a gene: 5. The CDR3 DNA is TGTGCCAGCAGTTACGTTAGGACTAGCGGATACAATGAGCAGTTCTTC. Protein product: CASSYVRTSGYNEQFF.

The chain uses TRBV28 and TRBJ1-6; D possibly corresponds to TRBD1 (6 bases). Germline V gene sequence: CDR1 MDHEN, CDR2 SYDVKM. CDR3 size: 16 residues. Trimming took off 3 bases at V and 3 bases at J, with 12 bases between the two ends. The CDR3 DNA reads TGTGCCAGCAGTTTCTCGCGGGGGCTCTATAATTCACCCCTCCACTTT. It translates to CASSFSRGLYNSPLHF. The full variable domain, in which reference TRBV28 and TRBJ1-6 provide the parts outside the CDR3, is DVKVTQSSRYLVKRTGEKVFLECVQDMDHENMFWYRQDPGLGLRLIYFSYDVKMKEKGDIPEGYSVSREKKERFSLILESASTNQTSMYLCASSFSRGLYNSPLHFGNGTRLTVT.

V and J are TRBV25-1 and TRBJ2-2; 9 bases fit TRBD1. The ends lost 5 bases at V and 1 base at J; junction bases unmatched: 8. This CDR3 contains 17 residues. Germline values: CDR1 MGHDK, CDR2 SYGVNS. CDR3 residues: CASSTKPGQGNTGELFF. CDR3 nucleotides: TGTGCCAGCAGTACCAAGCCGGGACAGGGGAACACCGGGGAGCTGTTTTTT. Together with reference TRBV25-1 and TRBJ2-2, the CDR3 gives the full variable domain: EADIYQTPRYLVIGTGKKITLECSQTMGHDKMYWYQQDPGMELHLIHYSYGVNSTEKGDLSSESTVSRIRTEHFPLTLESARPSHTSQYLCASSTKPGQGNTGELFFGEGSRLTVL.

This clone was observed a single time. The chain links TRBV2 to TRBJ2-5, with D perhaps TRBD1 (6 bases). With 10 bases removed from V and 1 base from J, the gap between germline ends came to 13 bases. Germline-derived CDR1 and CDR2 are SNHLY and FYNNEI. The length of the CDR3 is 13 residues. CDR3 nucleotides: TGTGCCACCCAGGGGCAGCCCCAAGAGACCCAGTACTTC. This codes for CATQGQPQETQYF. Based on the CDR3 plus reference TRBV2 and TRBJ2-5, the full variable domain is EPEVTQTPSHQVTQMGQEVILRCVPISNHLYFYWYRQILGQKVEFLVSFYNNEISEKSEIFDDQFSVERPDGSNFTLKIRSTKLEDSAMYFCATQGQPQETQYFGPGTRLLVL.

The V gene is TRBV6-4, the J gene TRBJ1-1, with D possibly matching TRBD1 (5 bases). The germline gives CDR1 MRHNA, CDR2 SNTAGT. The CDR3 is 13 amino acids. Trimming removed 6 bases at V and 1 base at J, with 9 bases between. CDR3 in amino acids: CASSLDRNTEAFF. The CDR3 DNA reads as TGTGCCAGCAGCCTTGACAGGAACACTGAAGCTTTCTTT.

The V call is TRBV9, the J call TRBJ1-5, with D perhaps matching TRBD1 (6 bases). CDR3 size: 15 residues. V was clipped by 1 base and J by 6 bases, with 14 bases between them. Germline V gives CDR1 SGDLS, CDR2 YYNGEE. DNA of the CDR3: TGTGCCAGCAGCGTATTGATGGACAGAAGTCAGCCCCAGCATTTT. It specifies CASSVLMDRSQPQHF. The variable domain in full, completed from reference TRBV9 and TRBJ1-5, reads DSGVTQTPKHLITATGQRVTLRCSPRSGDLSVYWYQQSLDQGLQFLIQYYNGEERAKGNILERFSAQQFPDLHSELNLSSLELGDSALYFCASSVLMDRSQPQHFGDGTRLSIL.

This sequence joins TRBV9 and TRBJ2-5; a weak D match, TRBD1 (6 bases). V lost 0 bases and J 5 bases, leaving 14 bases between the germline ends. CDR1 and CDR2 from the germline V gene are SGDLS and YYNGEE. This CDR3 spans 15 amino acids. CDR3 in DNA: TGTGCCAGCAGCGTAGACGGACAGCTCTTCGAGACCCAGTACTTC. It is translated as CASSVDGQLFETQYF.

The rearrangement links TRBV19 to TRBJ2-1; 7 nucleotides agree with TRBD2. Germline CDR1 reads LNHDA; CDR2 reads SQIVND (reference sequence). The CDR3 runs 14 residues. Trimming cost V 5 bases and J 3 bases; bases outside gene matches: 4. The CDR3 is CASSLAGDYNEQFF. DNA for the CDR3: TGTGCCAGTAGTTTGGCGGGAGACTACAATGAGCAGTTCTTC.

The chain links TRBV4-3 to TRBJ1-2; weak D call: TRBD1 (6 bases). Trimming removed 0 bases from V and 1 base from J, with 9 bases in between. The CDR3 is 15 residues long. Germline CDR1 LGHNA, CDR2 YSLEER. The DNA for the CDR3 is TGCGCCAGCAGCCAAGATCAGGGGTATAACTATGGCTACACCTTC. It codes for CASSQDQGYNYGYTF.

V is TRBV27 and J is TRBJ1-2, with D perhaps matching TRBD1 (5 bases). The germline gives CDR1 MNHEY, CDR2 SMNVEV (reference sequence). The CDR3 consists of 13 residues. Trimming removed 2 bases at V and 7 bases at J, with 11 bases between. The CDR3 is CASSLIGVFGYTF. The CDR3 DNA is TGTGCCAGCAGTTTAATAGGGGTTTTTGGCTACACCTTC.

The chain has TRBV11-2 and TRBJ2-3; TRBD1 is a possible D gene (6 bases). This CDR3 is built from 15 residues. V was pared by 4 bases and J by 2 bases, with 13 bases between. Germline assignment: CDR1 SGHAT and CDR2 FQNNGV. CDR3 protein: CASSSSRTVTDTQYF. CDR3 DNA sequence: TGTGCCAGCAGCTCCTCCCGGACAGTCACAGATACGCAGTATTTT.

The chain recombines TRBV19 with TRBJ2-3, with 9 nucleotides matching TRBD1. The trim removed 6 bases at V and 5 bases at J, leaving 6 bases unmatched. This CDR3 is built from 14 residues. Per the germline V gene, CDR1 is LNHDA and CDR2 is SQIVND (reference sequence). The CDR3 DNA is TGTGCCAGTAGACAGACAGGGGGGGGAGATACGCAGTATTTT. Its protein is CASRQTGGGDTQYF. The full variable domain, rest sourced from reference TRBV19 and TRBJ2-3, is DGGITQSPKYLFRKEGQNVTLSCEQNLNHDAMYWYRQDPGQGLRLIYYSQIVNDFQKGDIAEGYSVSREKKESFPLTVTSAQKNPTAFYLCASRQTGGGDTQYFGPGTRLTVL.

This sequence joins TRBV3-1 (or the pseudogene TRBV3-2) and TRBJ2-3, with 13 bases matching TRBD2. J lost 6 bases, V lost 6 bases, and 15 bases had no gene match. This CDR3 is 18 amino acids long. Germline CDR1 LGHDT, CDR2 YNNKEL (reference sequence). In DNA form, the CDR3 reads TGTGCCAGCAGTCGTTCCGGGACTAGCGGGATAAGTTTTGATACGCAGTATTTT. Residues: CASSRSGTSGISFDTQYF.

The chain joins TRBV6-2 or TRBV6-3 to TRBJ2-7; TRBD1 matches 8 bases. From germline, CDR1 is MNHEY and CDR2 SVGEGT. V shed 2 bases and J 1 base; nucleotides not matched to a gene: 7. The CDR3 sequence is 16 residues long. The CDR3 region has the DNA TGTGCCAGCAGTTACCCACCGGGACAGGTATCCTACGAGCAGTACTTC. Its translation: CASSYPPGQVSYEQYF.

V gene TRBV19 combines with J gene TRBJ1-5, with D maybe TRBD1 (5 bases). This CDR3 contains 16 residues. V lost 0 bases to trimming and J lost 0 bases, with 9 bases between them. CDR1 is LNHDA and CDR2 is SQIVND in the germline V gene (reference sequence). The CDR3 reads CASSIEGTDSNQPQHF. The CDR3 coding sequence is TGTGCCAGTAGTATAGAAGGGACTGATAGCAATCAGCCCCAGCATTTT.

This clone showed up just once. The CDR3 reads CASSFGFGGLAFF. The CDR3 DNA is TGTGCCAGCAGCTTCGGGTTCGGCGGGTTAGCTTTCTTT. V usage is TRBV7-8 and J usage is TRBJ1-1; D gene uncertain. Germline values: CDR1 SGHVS, CDR2 FQNEAQ. V shed 3 bases and J shed 10 bases, with 15 bases lying between them. The CDR3 spans 13 residues.

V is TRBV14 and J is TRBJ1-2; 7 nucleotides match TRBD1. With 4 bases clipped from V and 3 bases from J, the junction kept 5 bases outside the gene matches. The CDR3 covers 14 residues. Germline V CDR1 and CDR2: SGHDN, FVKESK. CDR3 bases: TGTGCCAGCAGCCCGACAGGGCTACACTATGGCTACACCTTC. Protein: CASSPTGLHYGYTF.

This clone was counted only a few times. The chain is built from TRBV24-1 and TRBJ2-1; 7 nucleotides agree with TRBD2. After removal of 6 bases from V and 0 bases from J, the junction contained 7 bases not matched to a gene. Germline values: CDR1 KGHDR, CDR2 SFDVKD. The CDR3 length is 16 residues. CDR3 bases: TGTGCCACCAGTTCGAATAGCGGGCGCTCCTACAATGAGCAGTTCTTC. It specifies CATSSNSGRSYNEQFF.